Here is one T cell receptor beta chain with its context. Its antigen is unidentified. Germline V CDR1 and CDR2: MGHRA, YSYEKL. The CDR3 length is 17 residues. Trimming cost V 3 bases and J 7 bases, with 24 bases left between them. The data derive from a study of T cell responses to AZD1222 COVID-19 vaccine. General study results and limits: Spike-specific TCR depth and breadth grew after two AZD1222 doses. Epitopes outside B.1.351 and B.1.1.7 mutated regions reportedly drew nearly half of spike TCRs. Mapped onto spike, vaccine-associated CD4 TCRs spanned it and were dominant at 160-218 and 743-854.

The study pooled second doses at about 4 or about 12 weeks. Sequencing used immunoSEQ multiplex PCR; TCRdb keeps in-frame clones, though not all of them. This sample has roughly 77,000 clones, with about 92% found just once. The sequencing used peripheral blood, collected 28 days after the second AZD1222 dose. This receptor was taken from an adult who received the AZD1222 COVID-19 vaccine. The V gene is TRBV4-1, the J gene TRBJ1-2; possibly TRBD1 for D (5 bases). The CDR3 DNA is TGCGCCAGCAGCCAGCCATTCGGGGCAGGTATGGCGCCTGGCTACACCTTC. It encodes CASSQPFGAGMAPGYTF.